This note documents a single T cell receptor beta chain sequence. This sample is drawn from a study of blood T cell repertoires in COVID-19. Study-wide context: Acute and convalescent COVID-19 samples came from the United States, Italy and Spain. From T cells, B-cell-depleted T cells, or PBMCs came the material, which was cDNA or gDNA.

The germline V gene has CDR1 LNHNV and CDR2 YYDKDF (reference sequence). This CDR3 has 18 residues. V dropped 1 base and J dropped 8; count of bases not matched to a gene: 14. Per the original data handling: Amplification from reference gene primers served as the basis for estimated nucleated cell counts. Clones were read by immunoSEQ multiplex PCR, and TCRdb kept only the in-frame ones, dropping some. D and trimming were read from the DNA, whereas the V and J calls and clone size are those reported in that table. The table records over 300,000 clones, almost 90% of them present only once. This receptor was identified in a young man with active or convalescent COVID-19. The sequenced material came from peripheral blood. The chain uses TRBV15 and TRBJ2-4; 10 bases are a match to TRBD2. The DNA for the CDR3 is TGTGCCACCAGCAGAGGGGGTCTAGCGGGAGCAGTCACGGACATTCAGTACTTC. Amino acid sequence: CATSRGGLAGAVTDIQYF.